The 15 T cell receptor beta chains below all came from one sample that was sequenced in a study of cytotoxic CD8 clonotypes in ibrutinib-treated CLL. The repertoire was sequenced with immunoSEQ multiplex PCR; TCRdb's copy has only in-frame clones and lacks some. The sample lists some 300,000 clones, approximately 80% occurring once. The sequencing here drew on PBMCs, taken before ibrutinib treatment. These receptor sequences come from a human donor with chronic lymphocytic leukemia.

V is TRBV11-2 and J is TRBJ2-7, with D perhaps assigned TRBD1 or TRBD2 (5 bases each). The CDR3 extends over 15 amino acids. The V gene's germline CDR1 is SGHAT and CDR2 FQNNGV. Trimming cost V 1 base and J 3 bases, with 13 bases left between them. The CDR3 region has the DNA TGTGCCAGCAGCTTAGTATCCGGGACCTACTACGAGCAGTACTTC. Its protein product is CASSLVSGTYYEQYF.

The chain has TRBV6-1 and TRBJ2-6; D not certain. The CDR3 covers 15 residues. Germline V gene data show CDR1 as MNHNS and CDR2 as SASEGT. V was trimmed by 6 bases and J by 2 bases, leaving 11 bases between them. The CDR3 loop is CASRWSHPGANVLTF. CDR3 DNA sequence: TGTGCCAGCAGGTGGAGTCACCCTGGGGCCAACGTCCTGACTTTC.

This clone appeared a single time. The CDR3 DNA sequence: TGTGCCAGCAGCTTAGCGCTTCGAGTTGGCGGGAGGGCCTCGGATACGCAGTATTTT. Protein sequence: CASSLALRVGGRASDTQYF. The J gene is TRBJ2-3, the V gene TRBV7-8; TRBD2 matches at 9 bases. The germline V gene encodes CDR1 SGHVS and CDR2 FQNEAQ. The CDR3 has 19 amino acids. The junction had 16 bases not matched to a gene; V was cut back by 0 bases and J by 6 bases.

CDR3 nucleotide sequence: TGTGCCAGCAGCTTAGAACAGCATAGCAATCAGCCCCAGCATTTT. It translates to CASSLEQHSNQPQHF. The genes are TRBV11-2 and TRBJ1-5; no definite D call. The V end lost 0 bases, the J end lost 0 bases, and 6 bases lay between the germline ends. The CDR3 is 15 amino acids. CDR1 and CDR2 from the germline V gene are SGHAT and FQNNGV. Together with reference TRBV11-2 and TRBJ1-5, the CDR3 gives the full variable domain: EAGVAQSPRYKIIEKRQSVAFWCNPISGHATLYWYQQILGQGPKLLIQFQNNGVVDDSQLPKDRFSAERLKGVDSTLKIQPAKLEDSAVYLCASSLEQHSNQPQHFGDGTRLSIL.

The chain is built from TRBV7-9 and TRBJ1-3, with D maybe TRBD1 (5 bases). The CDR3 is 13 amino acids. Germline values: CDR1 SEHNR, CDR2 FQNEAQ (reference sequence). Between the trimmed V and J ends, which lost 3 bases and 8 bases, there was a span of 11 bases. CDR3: CASSLGEMHTIYF. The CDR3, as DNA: TGTGCCAGCAGCTTGGGGGAGATGCACACCATATATTTT.

The CDR3 region has the DNA TGTGCCAGCAGCTTAGGAGGGCCGGGCAGGGCACTCGCCGGGGAGCTGTTTTTT. It translates to CASSLGGPGRALAGELFF. This chain connects TRBV7-8 to TRBJ2-2, with D perhaps being TRBD1 or TRBD2 (5 bases each). Germline loops: CDR1 SGHVS, CDR2 FQNEAQ. This CDR3 has 18 amino acids. V lost 1 base and J 6 bases, leaving 21 bases between the germline ends.

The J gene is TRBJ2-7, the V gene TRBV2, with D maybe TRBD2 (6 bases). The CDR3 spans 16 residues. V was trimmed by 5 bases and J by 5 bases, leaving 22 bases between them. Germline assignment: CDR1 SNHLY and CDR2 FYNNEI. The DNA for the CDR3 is TGTGCCAGCAGTAAGTCGGTGGAGGGAGATTCTAACGAGCAGTACTTC. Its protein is CASSKSVEGDSNEQYF.

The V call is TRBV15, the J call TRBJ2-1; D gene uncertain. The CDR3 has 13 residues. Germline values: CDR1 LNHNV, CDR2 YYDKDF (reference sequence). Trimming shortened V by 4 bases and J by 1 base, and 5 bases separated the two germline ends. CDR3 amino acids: CATSTGSYNEQFF. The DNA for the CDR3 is TGTGCCACCAGCACAGGTTCCTACAATGAGCAGTTCTTC.

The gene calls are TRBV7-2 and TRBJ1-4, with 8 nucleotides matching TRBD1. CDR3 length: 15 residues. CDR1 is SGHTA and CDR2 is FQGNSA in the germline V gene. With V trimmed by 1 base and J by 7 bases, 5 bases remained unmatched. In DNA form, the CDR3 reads TGTGCCAGCAGCTTAGAAGGCAGGGGGCGTGAAAAACTGTTTTTT. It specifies CASSLEGRGREKLFF. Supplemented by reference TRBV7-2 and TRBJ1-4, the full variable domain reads GAGVSQSPSNKVTEKGKDVELRCDPISGHTALYWYRQSLGQGLEFLIYFQGNSAPDKSGLPSDRFSAERTGGSVSTLTIQRTQQEDSAVYLCASSLEGRGREKLFFGSGTQLSVL.

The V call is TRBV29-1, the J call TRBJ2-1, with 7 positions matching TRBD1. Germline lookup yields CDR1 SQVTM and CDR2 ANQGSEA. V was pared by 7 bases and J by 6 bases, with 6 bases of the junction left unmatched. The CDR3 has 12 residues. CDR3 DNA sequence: TGCAGCGGCTTCAGGGGGTCCAATGAGCAGTTCTTC. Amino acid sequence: CSGFRGSNEQFF.

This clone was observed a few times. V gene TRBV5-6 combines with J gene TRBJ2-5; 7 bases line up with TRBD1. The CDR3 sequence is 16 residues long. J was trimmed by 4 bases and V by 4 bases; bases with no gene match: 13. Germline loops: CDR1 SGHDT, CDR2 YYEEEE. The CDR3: CASSARGRDMLETQYF. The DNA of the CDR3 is TGTGCCAGCAGCGCGAGGGGGCGCGATATGTTAGAGACCCAGTACTTC.

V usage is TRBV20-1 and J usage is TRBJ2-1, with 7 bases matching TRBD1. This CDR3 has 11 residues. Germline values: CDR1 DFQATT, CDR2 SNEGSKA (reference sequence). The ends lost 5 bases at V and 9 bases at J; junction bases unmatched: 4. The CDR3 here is CSAYRGGEQFF. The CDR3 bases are TGCAGTGCTTACAGGGGCGGTGAGCAGTTCTTC.

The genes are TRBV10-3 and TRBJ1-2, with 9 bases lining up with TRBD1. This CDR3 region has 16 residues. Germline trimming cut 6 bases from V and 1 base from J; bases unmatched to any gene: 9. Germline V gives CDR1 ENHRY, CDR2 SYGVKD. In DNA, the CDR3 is TGTGCCATCAGAGGGACAGGGAATGCCAATAACTATGGCTACACCTTC. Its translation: CAIRGTGNANNYGYTF.

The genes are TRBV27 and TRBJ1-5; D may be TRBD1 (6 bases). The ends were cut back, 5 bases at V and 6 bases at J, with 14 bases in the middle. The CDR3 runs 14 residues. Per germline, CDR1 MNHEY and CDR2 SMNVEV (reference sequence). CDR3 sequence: CASSPNRDTQPQHF. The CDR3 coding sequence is TGTGCCAGCAGTCCAAACAGGGATACTCAGCCCCAGCATTTT.

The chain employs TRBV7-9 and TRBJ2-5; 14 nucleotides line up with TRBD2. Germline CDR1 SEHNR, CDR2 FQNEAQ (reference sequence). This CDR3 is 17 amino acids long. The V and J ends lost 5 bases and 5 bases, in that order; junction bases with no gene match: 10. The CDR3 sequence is CASSAGTSGSAGETQYF. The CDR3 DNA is TGTGCCAGCAGCGCAGGGACTAGCGGGAGTGCTGGGGAGACCCAGTACTTC. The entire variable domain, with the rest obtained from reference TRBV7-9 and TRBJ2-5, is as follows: DTGVSQNPRHKITKRGQNVTFRCDPISEHNRLYWYRQTLGQGPEFLTYFQNEAQLEKSRLLSDRFSAERPKGSFSTLEIQRTEQGDSAMYLCASSAGTSGSAGETQYFGPGTRLLVL.